In this sample, the clone carrying this T cell receptor beta chain turned up a few times. Its target is unknown. The V end was cut by 5 bases, the J end by 4 bases, with 16 bases between. The CDR3 extends over 15 amino acids. CDR1 SGHAT and CDR2 FQNNGV come from the germline V gene. Averaging approximately 0.11 L, one heparinised blood draw was given by each donor. This sample stems from a study of beta chain features in type 1 diabetes. Study observations and caveats: More deletions and fewer insertions at VDJ junctions were seen in type 1 diabetes patients.

Of the isolated RNA, all was reverse transcribed, and so the sequenced material was expressed TCRB transcripts. Clones were read by immunoSEQ multiplex PCR, and TCRdb kept only the in-frame ones, dropping some. The sample lists a few hundred thousand clones; around 10% were seen once. Sequenced input: naive CD4+ T cells from blood. The J gene is TRBJ2-3, the V gene TRBV11-2, with D possibly TRBD1 on 5 matching bases. The receptor was isolated from a woman aged 18-35 years in good health. The CDR3 loop is CASSVLGATPDTQYF. The CDR3 region has the DNA TGTGCCAGCAGCGTCCTAGGGGCCACACCAGATACGCAGTATTTT.